The clone carrying this T cell receptor beta chain was observed many times. Its cognate antigen is unknown. This sample is part of a study of T cell repertoires in cytomegalovirus infection. For the study at large: CMV infection and matching HLA type were both indicated by public TCR beta signatures.

Study results and caveats: People with CMV and the relevant HLA were identified by cumulative public TCR beta family frequency. Dominating the ex vivo response were HLA-C-restricted CMV-specific TCR beta clonotypes.

The CDR3 runs to 15 residues. V gave up 6 bases and J gave up 3 bases, with 15 bases separating them. One entry per CDR3 protein, called by TCRdb with MiXCR from the reads. This table has 700,000 to 900,000 distinct CDR3 sequences, 25% to 35% appearing once. The input for sequencing was cultured CD8+ T cells from PBMCs, taken from culture after CMV antigen stimulation. This sequence originates from a human donor in good health (CMV status not recorded). Some clones in this sample may be carry-over from other donors' samples. The chain couples TRBV12-3 or TRBV12-4 to TRBJ1-5; D not certain. CDR3: CASSPWADHNQPQHF. The CDR3 DNA follows: TGTGCCAGCAGCCCATGGGCAGACCACAATCAGCCCCAGCATTTT.